The source of this T cell receptor (beta chain) is a study of vaccination effects on CD4 cells after COVID-19. This clone was picked up a small number of times. Its antigen is as yet unknown. Prior to sequencing, the ViraFEST assay stimulated PBMC with viral peptide pools, which expanded the antigen-specific CD4+ T cells. Subsequent to less than twelve days of culture, CD4+ T cells were isolated. The cohort was immunized with two doses of either the BNT162b2 or mRNA-1273 vaccine. The method was immunoSEQ multiplex PCR; TCRdb's version includes in-frame clones alone and lacks a portion of them. The sample includes 20,000 to 25,000 clones, about four fifths of them seen just once. The specimen comprised CD4+ T cells from PBMCs cultured with SARS-CoV-2 spike peptides, sampled after COVID-19 vaccination. This receptor was taken from a human donor who received a COVID-19 vaccine. Some clones in this sample may be carry-over from other donors' samples.

The chain's CDR3 is CASSLNGGELFF. The DNA for the CDR3 is TGTGCCAGCTCCTTAAACGGCGGGGAGCTGTTTTTT. V usage is TRBV7-3 and J usage is TRBJ2-2; the D is unclear. CDR1 is SGHTA, CDR2 FQGTGA, per germline. The CDR3 is made up of 12 amino acids. Trimming shortened V by 8 bases and J by 7 bases, and 11 bases separated the two germline ends.